This T cell receptor beta chain appears in the sequencing data of a study of shared clonotypes between healthy human individuals. Study-level results: The donor pool, a small one, limited the genetic and exposure-history diversity represented. Sequencing depth was expected to affect clonotype sharing among donors. Lower generation probabilities were found for non-shared clonotypes than for those shared by all four donors.

A word on this clone: Its antigen is unidentified. One end of the junction varies from germline; a read error may be responsible.

Naive CD8 cells lacked CD45RO and underwent positive selection for CCR7, leaving out terminally differentiated effector memory CD45RA+ cells. Produced via immunoSEQ multiplex PCR; TCRdb's table is partial and in-frame only. The profile shows 550,000 to 750,000 clones, about 90% of them singletons. The CDR3 is 14 amino acids. Germline assignment: CDR1 MGHRA and CDR2 YSYEKL. The genes are TRBV4-1 and TRBJ2-7, with D unresolved. The sequencing input was naive CD8+ T cells sorted from blood. The receptor was derived from a young man in good health. CDR3 in DNA: TGTGCCAGCAGCCAAGAAGACATGGCCTACGGGCAGTACTTC. Its translation: CASSQEDMAYGQYF.